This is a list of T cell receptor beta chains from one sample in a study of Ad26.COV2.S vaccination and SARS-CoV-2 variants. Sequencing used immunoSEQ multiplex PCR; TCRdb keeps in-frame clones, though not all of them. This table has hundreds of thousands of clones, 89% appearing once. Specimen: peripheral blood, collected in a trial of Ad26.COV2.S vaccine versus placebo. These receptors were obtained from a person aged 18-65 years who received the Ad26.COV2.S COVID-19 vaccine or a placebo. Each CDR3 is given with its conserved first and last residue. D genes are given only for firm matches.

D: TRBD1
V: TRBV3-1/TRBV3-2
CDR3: CASSQGDPGQGYYGYTF

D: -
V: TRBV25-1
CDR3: CASRETGWNGYTF

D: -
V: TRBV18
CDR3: CASFRDTEAFF

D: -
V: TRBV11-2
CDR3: CASTYSGGAFNEAFF

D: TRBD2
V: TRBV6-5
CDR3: CASFSGSSEVEQFF

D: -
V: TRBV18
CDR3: CASSPLETVYTF

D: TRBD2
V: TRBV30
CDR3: CAWSVRSSGGETQYF

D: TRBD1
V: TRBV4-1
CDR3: CASSQDTGRGRGYTF

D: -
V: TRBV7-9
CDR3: CASSLRGTQTNEKLFF

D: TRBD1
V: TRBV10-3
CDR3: CAISENGQGETQYF

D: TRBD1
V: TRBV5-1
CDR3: CASSAGQGLGYTF

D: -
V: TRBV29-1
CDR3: CSVVEGNTIYF

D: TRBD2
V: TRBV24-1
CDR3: CATSDSGSTNEQYF

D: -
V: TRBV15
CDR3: CATSGKNQPQHF

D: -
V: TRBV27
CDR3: CASSSTSRRFYNEQFF

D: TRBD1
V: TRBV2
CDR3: CASTMGQGLEQFF

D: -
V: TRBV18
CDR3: CASSDRLVETQYF

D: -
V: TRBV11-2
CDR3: CASSLAAGYFYEQYF

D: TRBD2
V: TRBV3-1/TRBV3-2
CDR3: CASSLLAGVSTDTQYF

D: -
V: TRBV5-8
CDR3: CASSPRRLNQPQHF

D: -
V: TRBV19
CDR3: CASSYSANTGELFF

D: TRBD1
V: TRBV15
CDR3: CATSRDRTGGYEQYF

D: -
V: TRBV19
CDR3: CASMGPGRLSSYNEQFF

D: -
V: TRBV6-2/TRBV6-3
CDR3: CASSYRAGPQETQYF

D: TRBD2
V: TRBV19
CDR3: CASSIGLASSTDTQYF

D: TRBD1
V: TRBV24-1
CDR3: CATSDSSQGAVFDTQYF

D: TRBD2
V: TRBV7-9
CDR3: CASSLARLGLAGNNEQFF

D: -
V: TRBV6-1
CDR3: CASSEGPGVSKNIQYF

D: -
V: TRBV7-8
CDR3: CASNVIQASEAFF

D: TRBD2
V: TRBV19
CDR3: CASSMGGVAASTDTQYF

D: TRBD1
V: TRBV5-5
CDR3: CASSMPGTVSYEQYF

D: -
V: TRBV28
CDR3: CASSFLGYNEQYF

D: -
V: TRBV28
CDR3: CASSFDPASYEQYF

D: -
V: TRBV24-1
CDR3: CATSERARETQYF

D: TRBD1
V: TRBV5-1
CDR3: CASSLAGTDAEAFF

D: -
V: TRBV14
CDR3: CASSAQTNYGYTF

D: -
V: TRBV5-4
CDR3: CASSLGGNGYTF

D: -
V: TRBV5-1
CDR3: CASRLWTETYEQYF

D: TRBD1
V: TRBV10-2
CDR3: CASSLDRVNEQFF

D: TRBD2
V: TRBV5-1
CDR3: CASSFAGADYEQYF

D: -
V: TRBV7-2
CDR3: CASSLAREGYNEQFF

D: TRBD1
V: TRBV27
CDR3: CASSTDRGEEQYF

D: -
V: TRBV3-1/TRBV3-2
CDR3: CASSPSARADQPQHF

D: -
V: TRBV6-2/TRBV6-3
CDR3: CASSYSNSSYNSPLHF